This entry features one T cell receptor beta chain sequence. Preparation of the TCRbeta library was carried out with unique molecular identifiers. One entry per CDR3 protein, called by TCRdb with MiXCR from the PCR reads. The table lists about 540,000 distinct CDR3 sequences, about a sixth of them singletons. The sample belongs to a study of T-cell reconstitution after alpha-beta-depleted transplantation in children. Between the trimmed V and J ends, which lost 4 bases and 5 bases, there was a span of 13 bases. The CDR3 has 14 residues. Germline lookup yields CDR1 SGHRS and CDR2 YFSETQ. This sequence originates from a human donor who donated a stem cell graft to a child with acute lymphoblastic leukemia. The sample consisted of PBMCs from the stem cell graft donor, taken from the stem cell graft. The chain is built from TRBV5-1 and TRBJ1-5; D is undetermined. The CDR3 is CASSLGERDQPQHF. For the CDR3, the DNA is TGCGCCAGCAGCCTCGGGGAACGAGATCAGCCCCAGCATTTT.